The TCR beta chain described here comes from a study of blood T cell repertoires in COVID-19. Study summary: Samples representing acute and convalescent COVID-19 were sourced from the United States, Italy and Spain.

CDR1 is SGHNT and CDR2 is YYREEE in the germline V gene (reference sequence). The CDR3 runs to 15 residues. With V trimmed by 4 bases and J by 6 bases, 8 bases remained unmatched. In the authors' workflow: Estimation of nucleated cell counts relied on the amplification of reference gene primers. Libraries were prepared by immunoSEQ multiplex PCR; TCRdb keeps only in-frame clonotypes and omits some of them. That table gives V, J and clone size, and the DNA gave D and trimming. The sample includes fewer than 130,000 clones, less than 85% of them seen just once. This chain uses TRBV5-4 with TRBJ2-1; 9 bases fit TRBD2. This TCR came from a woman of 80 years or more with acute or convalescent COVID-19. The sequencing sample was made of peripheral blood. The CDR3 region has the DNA TGTGCCAGCAGCGAGGGCGGGGGGGCGCGCAATGAGCAGTTCTTC. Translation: CASSEGGGARNEQFF.